The 23 T cell receptor beta chains in this list originate from one sample, sequenced in a study of blood T cell repertoires in COVID-19. Generated by immunoSEQ multiplex PCR, the TCRdb table keeps only in-frame clones and is missing some. In the table there are 130,000 to 150,000 clones, approximately 80% of which are singletons. Sample: peripheral blood. Receptors were obtained from a man in his 60s with active or convalescent COVID-19.

The chain has TRBV7-8 and TRBJ2-7, with 8 positions matching TRBD2. V was clipped by 4 bases and J by 2 bases; unmatched bases: 10. The CDR3 extends over 16 amino acids. Germline CDR1 is SGHVS and CDR2 is FQNEAQ. CDR3 sequence (DNA): TGTGCCAGCAGCTACCCGGGGGGGGGTACCCCCTACGAGCAGTACTTC. Translated, it gives CASSYPGGGTPYEQYF.

The chain recombines TRBV30 with TRBJ1-5; no clear D. CDR1 GTSNPN and CDR2 SVGIG come from the germline V gene (reference sequence). This CDR3 has 13 residues. With 2 bases removed from V and 11 bases from J, the gap between germline ends came to 16 bases. CDR3 nucleotide sequence: TGTGCCTGGAGTCAATCCCGGGAGGGATCCCAGCATTTT. Translation: CAWSQSREGSQHF.

The chain uses TRBV23-1 and TRBJ2-6; 7 nucleotides line up with TRBD1. TRBV23-1 is marked as an open reading frame, function uncertain. V shed 3 bases and J 1 base; nucleotides not matched to a gene: 24. The CDR3 is 23 amino acids. The CDR3 protein is CASSHCLSEPEGQLLSGANVLTF. DNA of the CDR3: TGCGCCAGCAGTCATTGTTTGTCGGAACCCGAGGGACAGTTATTATCTGGGGCCAACGTCCTGACTTTC.

J is TRBJ2-2 and V is TRBV3-1 (or the pseudogene TRBV3-2), with 15 positions matching TRBD2. The germline CDR1 and CDR2 sequences are LGHDT and YNNKEL (reference sequence). V was pared by 6 bases and J by 0 bases, with 8 bases of the junction left unmatched. The CDR3 is 19 amino acids. The CDR3 DNA reads as TGTGCCAGCAGAGGATGGACTAGCGGGAGGGGGACGAACACCGGGGAGCTGTTTTTT. Translating gives CASRGWTSGRGTNTGELFF.

To note about this clone: A read error may produce the germline difference seen at one junction end. The chain couples TRBV23-1 to TRBJ2-7; 7 bases are shared with TRBD2. TRBV23-1 is recorded as an ORF, its role being uncertain. The CDR3 sequence is 13 residues long. The CDR3 spells CERLSGRAYEQYF. In nucleotides, the CDR3 is TGCGAAAGACTAAGTGGGAGGGCCTATGAGCAGTACTTC.

V is TRBV10-3 and J is TRBJ2-5, with D tentatively TRBD2 (5 bases). CDR3 length: 16 amino acids. Germline lookup yields CDR1 ENHRY and CDR2 SYGVKD. Trimming took off 3 bases at V and 2 bases at J, with 16 bases between the two ends. This CDR3 reads CAISDSRGRSQETQYF. The DNA of the CDR3 is TGTGCCATCAGTGATAGTCGGGGTAGGTCTCAAGAGACCCAGTACTTC.

This chain connects TRBV6-6 to TRBJ1-4, with TRBD1 matching 8 bases. The germline CDR1 and CDR2 sequences are MNHNY and SVGAGI (reference sequence). Trimming removed 5 bases from V and 7 bases from J; junction bases left unmatched: 12. The CDR3 totals 16 residues. The CDR3 loop is CASSRPRTGRGEKLFF. The CDR3 DNA sequence: TGTGCCAGCAGTCGCCCCCGGACAGGGCGGGGTGAAAAACTGTTTTTT.

This clone has more than one count but fewer than ten. The chain carries TRBV24-1 and TRBJ2-1; TRBD2 agrees at 14 bases. After removal of 1 base from V and 8 bases from J, the junction contained 12 bases not matched to a gene. CDR3 length equals 19 residues. The germline gives CDR1 KGHDR, CDR2 SFDVKD. CDR3 bases: TGTGCCACCAGTGATTTCGGGGGGCCGGGACTAGCGGGAGCGGATGAGCAGTTCTTC. Translated, it gives CATSDFGGPGLAGADEQFF.

The chain is built from TRBV5-8 and TRBJ1-3, with D maybe TRBD1 (6 bases). The CDR3 extends over 15 amino acids. Deletions cut 4 bases from V and 2 bases from J, with 13 bases between. The germline gives CDR1 SGHTS, CDR2 YDEGEE. CDR3 in DNA: TGTGCCAGCAGCCTCGGCGGGGGGCCTGGAAACACCATATATTTT. Its protein is CASSLGGGPGNTIYF.

The chain couples TRBV9 to TRBJ1-4, with 7 nucleotides matching TRBD1. Trimming at V came to 4 bases and at J to 5 bases, leaving 5 bases not matched to a gene. Germline V CDR1 and CDR2: SGDLS, YYNGEE. CDR3 length: 14 amino acids. For the CDR3, the DNA is TGTGCCAGCAGCCTTGGACAGGAGAATGAAAAACTGTTTTTT. Its translation: CASSLGQENEKLFF.

The CDR3 region is CASGGAGGTYEQYF. The CDR3 DNA reads TGTGCCAGCGGGGGGGCAGGGGGCACATACGAGCAGTACTTC. The rearrangement uses TRBV28 and TRBJ2-7; tentatively, D is TRBD1 (8 bases). Trimming shortened V by 8 bases and J by 4 bases, and 18 bases separated the two germline ends. The CDR3 spans 14 residues. Per germline, CDR1 MDHEN and CDR2 SYDVKM.

This sequence joins TRBV13 and TRBJ2-3; the match to TRBD2 covers 10 bases. The germline CDR1 and CDR2 sequences are PRHDT and FYEKMQ (reference sequence). The CDR3 length is 16 residues. V lost 5 bases and J lost 0; bases outside the gene matches: 5. The DNA of the CDR3 is TGTGCCAGCAGCCTTGGACTAGCGGATAGCACAGATACGCAGTATTTT. Its protein product is CASSLGLADSTDTQYF.

The CDR3 reads CASSPGGNYEQYF. As DNA, the CDR3 is TGTGCCAGCAGCCCAGGGGGCAACTACGAGCAGTACTTC. The rearrangement uses TRBV5-4 and TRBJ2-7; 8 positions match TRBD1. Germline CDR1 and CDR2: SGHNT and YYREEE (reference sequence). Trimming at V came to 4 bases and at J to 3 bases, leaving 3 bases not matched to a gene. The CDR3 length is 13 residues.

The rearrangement joins TRBV6-2 or TRBV6-3 to TRBJ1-5; no reliable D call. Germline V gene lookup returns CDR1 MNHEY and CDR2 SVGEGT. V lost 1 base, J lost 10 bases, and 17 bases lay in between. The CDR3 length is 15 residues. This CDR3 is CASSYYGQRRSPQHF. CDR3 DNA sequence: TGTGCCAGCAGTTACTACGGGCAGCGGCGAAGTCCCCAGCATTTT.

V is TRBV13 and J is TRBJ2-7; 7 positions match TRBD2. Germline lookup yields CDR1 PRHDT and CDR2 FYEKMQ (reference sequence). This CDR3 comprises 14 residues. J was trimmed by 2 bases and V by 6 bases; bases with no gene match: 7. The DNA for the CDR3 is TGTGCCAGCAGGAAAGCGGGACCTACCTACGAGCAGTACTTC. It encodes CASRKAGPTYEQYF.

V is TRBV12-5 and J is TRBJ2-5; D is perhaps TRBD2 (6 bases). Germline V lookup: CDR1 LGHNT, CDR2 FRNRAP. This CDR3 has 13 amino acids. Deletions cut 1 base from V and 6 bases from J, with 9 bases between. The CDR3 DNA reads as TGTGCTAGTGGTTTGGGGGGGGTACAGACCCAGTACTTC. Encoded protein: CASGLGGVQTQYF.

A few counts support this clone. The chain uses TRBV20-1 and TRBJ2-7, with TRBD1 matching 8 bases. V gave up 3 bases and J gave up 0 bases; unmatched junction bases: 10. CDR1 and CDR2 from the germline V gene are DFQATT and SNEGSKA (reference sequence). This CDR3 has 16 amino acids. The CDR3 region is CSASQLRDRSSYEQYF. The CDR3 nucleotides are TGCAGTGCTAGTCAACTCCGGGACAGGAGCTCCTACGAGCAGTACTTC.

This sequence joins TRBV5-6 and TRBJ2-1; weak D call: TRBD2 (6 bases). CDR1 is SGHDT, CDR2 YYEEEE, per germline. This CDR3 contains 16 residues. Trimming removed 0 bases at V and 7 bases at J, with 17 bases between. CDR3 protein: CASSLAVGLARNEQFF. The CDR3 DNA is TGTGCCAGCAGCTTGGCAGTCGGGCTAGCGCGTAATGAGCAGTTCTTC.

The chain is built from TRBV18 and TRBJ2-3; maybe TRBD1 (5 bases). This CDR3 has 16 residues. V lost 0 bases and J 4 bases, leaving 14 bases between the germline ends. Germline values: CDR1 KGHSH, CDR2 LQKENI. DNA for the CDR3: TGTGCCAGCTCACCACCCCTCCAGGGCCCCCCAGATACGCAGTATTTT. This codes for CASSPPLQGPPDTQYF.

The J gene is TRBJ2-3, the V gene TRBV6-6, with 8 nucleotides matching TRBD1. The trim removed 1 base at V and 3 bases at J, leaving 3 bases unmatched. Germline V gene data show CDR1 as MNHNY and CDR2 as SVGAGI (reference sequence). This CDR3 contains 15 residues. This CDR3 reads CASSYYGTGTDTQYF. CDR3 DNA sequence: TGTGCCAGCAGTTACTACGGGACAGGTACAGATACGCAGTATTTT.

The gene calls are TRBV6-5 and TRBJ2-7; no clear D gene. Germline V gene data show CDR1 as MNHEY and CDR2 as SVGAGI. The V end was cut by 7 bases, the J end by 3 bases, with 7 bases between. This CDR3 region has 11 residues. CDR3 in DNA: TGTGCCAGCATGACTCGCTACGAGCAGTACTTC. Protein sequence: CASMTRYEQYF.

The count of this clone is one. The J gene is TRBJ1-2, the V gene TRBV12-3 or TRBV12-4; a weak D match, TRBD1 (5 bases). V was trimmed by 5 bases and J by 8 bases, leaving 9 bases between them. The CDR3 is 11 amino acids. CDR3 DNA sequence: TGTGCCAGCAGTCGGGGGGAAGGCTACACCTTC. Encoded protein: CASSRGEGYTF.

This chain links TRBV9 with TRBJ1-4, with D tentatively TRBD1 (5 bases). The CDR3 has 13 residues. In germline, CDR1 is SGDLS, CDR2 YYNGEE. Trimming took off 2 bases at V and 8 bases at J, with 10 bases between the two ends. Here the CDR3 DNA reads TGTGCCAGCAGCGTGCAGGGCGAGGAAAAACTGTTTTTT. This translates into CASSVQGEEKLFF.